Sequencing of this T cell receptor (beta chain) was carried out in a study of blood T cells in healthy people across ages. CDR1 DFQATT and CDR2 SNEGSKA come from the germline V gene (reference sequence). V gave up 5 bases and J gave up 0 bases, with 14 bases separating them. The CDR3 loop spans 15 amino acids. No fewer than 7 million PBMCs went into each sample. A sample-barcoded 5' primer and a J-beta primer mix were used in a second PCR of roughly 7 to 12 cycles. Every sample returned 2.5 million or more CDR3-containing paired-end reads. TCRdb used MiXCR to reprocess the 5' RACE reads, holding one entry per CDR3 protein. This table holds fewer than 2 million distinct CDR3 sequences, about 39% found once. With regard to this clonotype: The target antigen is unknown.

Study-wide results and caveats: Long-lived and aged donors differed, with more naive CD4+ cells and higher diversity in the long-lived.

The specimen sequenced was blood. The genes are TRBV20-1 and TRBJ2-4; D perhaps matches TRBD1 (6 bases). The sequence was obtained from a human donor in good health. Here the CDR3 DNA reads TGCAGTGCTTGGACAGAACCAGGAGCCAAAAACATTCAGTACTTC. Residues: CSAWTEPGAKNIQYF.